This T cell receptor beta chain was sequenced during a study of CD8 T cells in ankylosing spondylitis. Study conclusions and caveats: Previous work reported some of these motif variants in the synovial fluid and blood of reactive arthritis. There was a TCR beta motif, made of roughly eight highly homologous variants, that appeared characteristic of ankylosing spondylitis blood.

This clonotype was detected only a few times. Its target is not known. Molecular-barcoded quantitative 5'-RACE produced these TCR beta libraries. TCRdb reprocessed the 5' RACE reads via MiXCR and lists one record per CDR3 protein. The table lists roughly 250,000 distinct CDR3 sequences, 8% to 9.5% of them singletons. Germline loops: CDR1 SGHTA, CDR2 FQGNSA. The V and J ends lost 0 bases and 4 bases, in that order; junction bases with no gene match: 6. The CDR3 loop spans 16 amino acids. The chain recombines TRBV7-2 with TRBJ2-1, with 7 bases lining up with TRBD2. What was sequenced was blood, either unsorted or a sorted T cell fraction (not recorded which). The sequence was collected from a male donor with ankylosing spondylitis or in good health (not recorded which). CDR3 in DNA: TGTGCCAGCAGCTTAGCTGCGGGGGTCGTGTACAATGAGCAGTTCTTC. Translating gives CASSLAAGVVYNEQFF.